This TCR beta chain was sequenced for a study of T-cell reconstitution after alpha-beta-depleted transplantation in children. This clonotype showed up many times. The antigen remains unidentified. General observations from the study: One year after transplant, T-cell counts and diversity came mostly from newly produced T cells.

The CDR3 contains 15 residues. With 2 bases clipped from V and 4 bases from J, the junction kept 5 bases outside the gene matches. From germline, CDR1 is PRHDT and CDR2 FYEKMQ (reference sequence). Researchers prepared the TCRbeta library using unique molecular identifiers, the study reports. One entry per CDR3 protein, called by TCRdb with MiXCR from the PCR reads. The sample contains over 450,000 distinct CDR3 sequences, 8% to 11% of which appear only once. The chain links TRBV13 to TRBJ2-3; 8 bases are a match to TRBD1. This TCR came from a child aged 2 to 10 with inherited bone marrow failure, due to receive a stem cell transplant. The sequencing here drew on PBMCs, taken before TCRalphabeta/CD19-depleted stem cell transplant. CDR3 residues: CASSLTGGSADTQYF. Here the CDR3 DNA reads TGTGCCAGCAGCTTAACAGGGGGGAGTGCAGATACGCAGTATTTT.